The sequence of this T cell receptor beta chain was determined in a study of regulatory T cells in long-lasting Graves disease. This clonotype was counted at least ten times. Antigen unknown. Investigators prepared the TCR beta libraries by applying iRepertoire HTBI primers and Arm-PCR of CDR3 regions. Using its own MiXCR run on the multiplex PCR reads, TCRdb lists one record per CDR3 protein. This sample has around 500,000 distinct CDR3 sequences, with roughly 13% found just once. The CDR3 totals 15 residues. Germline V gives CDR1 MNHEY, CDR2 SVGEGT. V lost 5 bases and J 9 bases, leaving 23 bases between the germline ends. Stated time point: newly diagnosed GD, antithyroid drugs for less than 3 months. After RNA was extracted from PBMCs, the TCR library was made from it. Study-wide results and limits: Possibly, accuracy suffered from the small sample size. Repertoires from persistent disease leaned toward TRBV28, TRBJ1-2 and TRBJ2-5.

These same records also appear under a second study, on T cells in Graves' hyperthyroidism and ophthalmopathy. That source adds: Most expanded thyroid clonotypes above 0.001 also appeared in blood.

The starting material was peripheral blood mononuclear cells (PBMCs), obtained at new diagnosis, from a patient treated with antithyroid drugs. This receptor was identified in a man aged 25 to 40 with Graves disease. The chain is built from TRBV6-2 or TRBV6-3 and TRBJ2-7; D unresolved. CDR3 region: CASSEEAAGFVGQYF. The CDR3 DNA is TGTGCCAGCAGTGAAGAGGCGGCCGGTTTTGTCGGGCAGTACTTC.